The sequence of this T cell receptor beta chain was determined in a study of STAT5B mutations in CD4+ large granular lymphocyte leukemia. This clone was picked up one time. Some clones are missing from TCRdb's copy, which holds only in-frame ones; the method was immunoSEQ multiplex PCR. This table holds tens of thousands of clones, approximately 70% found once. The germline V and J ends were trimmed by 4 bases and 4 bases, with 19 bases remaining between them. Looked up from germline, CDR1 is SGHNT and CDR2 is YYREEE (reference sequence). The CDR3 is 16 residues long. This TCR came from a human donor in good health. The gene calls are TRBV5-4 and TRBJ2-3; perhaps TRBD2 as D (7 bases). The sequencing sample was made of CD4+ T cells from blood buffy coats. The chain's CDR3 is CASSPGRGGEPDTQYF. CDR3 bases: TGTGCCAGCAGCCCGGGGAGGGGGGGGGAACCAGATACGCAGTATTTT.